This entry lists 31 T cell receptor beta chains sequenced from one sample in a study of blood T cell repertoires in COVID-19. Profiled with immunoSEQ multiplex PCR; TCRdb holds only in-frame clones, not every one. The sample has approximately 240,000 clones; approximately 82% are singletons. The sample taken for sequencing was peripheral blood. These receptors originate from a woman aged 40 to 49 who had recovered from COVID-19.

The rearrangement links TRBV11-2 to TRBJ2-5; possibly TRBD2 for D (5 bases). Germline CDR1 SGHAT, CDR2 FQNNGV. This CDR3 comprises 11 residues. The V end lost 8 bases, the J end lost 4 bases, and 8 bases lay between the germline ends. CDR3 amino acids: CASRGGETQYF. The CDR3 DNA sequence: TGTGCCAGCCGCGGAGGAGAGACCCAGTACTTC.

DNA of the CDR3: TGCGCCAGCAGCTTGGGAGCGGGTAACACTGAAGCTTTCTTT. Protein sequence: CASSLGAGNTEAFF. The V and J genes are TRBV5-1 and TRBJ1-1; D is undetermined. Deletions cut 0 bases from V and 2 bases from J, with 8 bases between. The CDR3 has 14 amino acids. CDR1 and CDR2 from the germline V gene are SGHRS and YFSETQ.

The CDR3 sequence is CASRAGGNTGELFF. The DNA for the CDR3 is TGTGCCAGTAGAGCGGGGGGCAACACCGGGGAGCTGTTTTTT. The chain employs TRBV19 and TRBJ2-2; 9 positions agree with TRBD2. The CDR3 length is 14 residues. With V trimmed by 6 bases and J by 2 bases, 1 base remained unmatched. Germline CDR1 is LNHDA and CDR2 is SQIVND (reference sequence).

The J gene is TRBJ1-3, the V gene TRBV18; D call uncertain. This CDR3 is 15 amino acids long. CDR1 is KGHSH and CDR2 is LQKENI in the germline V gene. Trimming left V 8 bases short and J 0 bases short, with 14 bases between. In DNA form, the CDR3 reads TGTGCCAGCCAAAGCCTGATCCACTCTGGAAACACCATATATTTT. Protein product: CASQSLIHSGNTIYF.

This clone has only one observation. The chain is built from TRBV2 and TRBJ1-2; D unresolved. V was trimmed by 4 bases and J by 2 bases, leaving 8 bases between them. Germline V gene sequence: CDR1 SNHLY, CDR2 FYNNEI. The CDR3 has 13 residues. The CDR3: CASSVEENYGYTF. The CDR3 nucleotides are TGTGCCAGCAGTGTTGAAGAGAACTATGGCTACACCTTC.

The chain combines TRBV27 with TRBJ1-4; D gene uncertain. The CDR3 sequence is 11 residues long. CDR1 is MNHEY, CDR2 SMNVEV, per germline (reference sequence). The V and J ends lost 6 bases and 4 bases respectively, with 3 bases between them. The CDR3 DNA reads TGTGCCAGCAGCCTTAATGAAAAACTGTTTTTT. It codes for CASSLNEKLFF.

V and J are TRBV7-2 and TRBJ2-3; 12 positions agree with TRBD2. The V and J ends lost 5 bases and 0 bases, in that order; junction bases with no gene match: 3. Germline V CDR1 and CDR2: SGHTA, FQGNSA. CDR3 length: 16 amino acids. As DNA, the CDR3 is TGTGCCAGCAGCCGGACTAGCGGGGCTAGCACAGATACGCAGTATTTT. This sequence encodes CASSRTSGASTDTQYF.

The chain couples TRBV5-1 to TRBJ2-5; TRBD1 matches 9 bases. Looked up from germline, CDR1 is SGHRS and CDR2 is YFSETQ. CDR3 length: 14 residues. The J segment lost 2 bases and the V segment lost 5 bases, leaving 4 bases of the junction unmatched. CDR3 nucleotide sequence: TGCGCCAGCAGTTCGGACAGGGGACAAGAGACCCAGTACTTC. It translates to CASSSDRGQETQYF.

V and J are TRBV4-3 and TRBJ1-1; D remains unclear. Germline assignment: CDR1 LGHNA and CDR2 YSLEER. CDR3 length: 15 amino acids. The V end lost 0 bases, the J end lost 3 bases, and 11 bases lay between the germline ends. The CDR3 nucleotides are TGCGCCAGCAGCCAAGAAGGAGGGTTGGACACTGAAGCTTTCTTT. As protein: CASSQEGGLDTEAFF.

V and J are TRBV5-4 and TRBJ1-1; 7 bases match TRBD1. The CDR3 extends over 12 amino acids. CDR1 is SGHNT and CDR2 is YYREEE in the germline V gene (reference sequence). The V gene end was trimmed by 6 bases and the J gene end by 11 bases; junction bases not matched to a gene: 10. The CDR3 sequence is CASINEGAVAFF. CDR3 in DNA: TGTGCCAGCATCAACGAGGGGGCGGTTGCTTTCTTT. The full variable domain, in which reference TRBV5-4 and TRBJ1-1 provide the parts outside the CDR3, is ETGVTQSPTHLIKTRGQQVTLRCSSQSGHNTVSWYQQALGQGPQFIFQYYREEENGRGNFPPRFSGLQFPNYSSELNVNALELDDSALYLCASINEGAVAFFGQGTRLTVV.

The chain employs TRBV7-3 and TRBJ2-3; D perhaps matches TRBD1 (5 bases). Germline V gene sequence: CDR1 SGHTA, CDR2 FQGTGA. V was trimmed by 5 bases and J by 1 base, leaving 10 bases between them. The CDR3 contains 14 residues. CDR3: CASSVDRGTDTQYF. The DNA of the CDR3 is TGTGCCAGCAGCGTCGACAGAGGCACAGATACGCAGTATTTT.

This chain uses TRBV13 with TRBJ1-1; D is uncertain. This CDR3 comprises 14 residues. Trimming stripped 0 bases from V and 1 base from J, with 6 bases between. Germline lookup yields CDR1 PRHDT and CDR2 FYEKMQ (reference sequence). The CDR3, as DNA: TGTGCCAGCAGCTTAGGCGCGGGGAACACTGAAGCTTTCTTT. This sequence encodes CASSLGAGNTEAFF.

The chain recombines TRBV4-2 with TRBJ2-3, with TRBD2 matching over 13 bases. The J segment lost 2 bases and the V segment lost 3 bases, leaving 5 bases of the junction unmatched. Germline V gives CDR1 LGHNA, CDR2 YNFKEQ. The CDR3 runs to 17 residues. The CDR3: CASSHGTSGDYTDTQYF. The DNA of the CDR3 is TGTGCCAGCAGCCACGGGACTAGCGGGGATTACACAGATACGCAGTATTTT.

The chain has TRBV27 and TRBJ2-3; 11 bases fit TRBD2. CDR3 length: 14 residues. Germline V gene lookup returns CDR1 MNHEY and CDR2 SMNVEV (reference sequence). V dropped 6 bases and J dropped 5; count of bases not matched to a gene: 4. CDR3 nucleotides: TGTGCCAGCAGAGAAACTAGCGGGGGAGATACGCAGTATTTT. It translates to CASRETSGGDTQYF.

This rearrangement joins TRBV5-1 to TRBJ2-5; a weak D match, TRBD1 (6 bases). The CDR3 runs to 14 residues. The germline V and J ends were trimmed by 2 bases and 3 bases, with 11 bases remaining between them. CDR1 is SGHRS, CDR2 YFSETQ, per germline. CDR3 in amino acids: CASSLLGAEETQYF. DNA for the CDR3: TGCGCCAGCAGCTTACTGGGGGCGGAAGAGACCCAGTACTTC.

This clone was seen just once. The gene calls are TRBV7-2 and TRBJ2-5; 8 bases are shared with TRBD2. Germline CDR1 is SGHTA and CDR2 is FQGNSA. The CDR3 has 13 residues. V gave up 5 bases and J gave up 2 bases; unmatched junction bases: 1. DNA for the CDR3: TGTGCCAGCAGCAGACTAGCGCAAGAGACCCAGTACTTC. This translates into CASSRLAQETQYF.

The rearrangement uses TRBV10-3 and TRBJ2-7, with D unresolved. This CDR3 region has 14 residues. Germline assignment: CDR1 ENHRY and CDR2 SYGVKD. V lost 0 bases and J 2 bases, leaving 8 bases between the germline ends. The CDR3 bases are TGTGCCATCAGTGAGTCCTTTCAGGCCTACGAGCAGTACTTC. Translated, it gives CAISESFQAYEQYF.

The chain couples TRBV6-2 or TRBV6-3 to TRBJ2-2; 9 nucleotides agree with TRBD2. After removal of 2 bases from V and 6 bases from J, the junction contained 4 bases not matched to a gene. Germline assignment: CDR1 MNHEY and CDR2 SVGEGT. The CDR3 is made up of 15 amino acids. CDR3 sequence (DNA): TGTGCCAGCAGTTACCTGGGACTAGCATCCGGGGAGCTGTTTTTT. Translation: CASSYLGLASGELFF.

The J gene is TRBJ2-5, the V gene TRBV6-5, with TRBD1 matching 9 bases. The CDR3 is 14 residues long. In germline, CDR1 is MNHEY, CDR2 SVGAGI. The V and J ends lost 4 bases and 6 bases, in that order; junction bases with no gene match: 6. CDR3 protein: CASSWDRAKQTQYF. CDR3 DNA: TGTGCCAGCAGTTGGGACAGGGCGAAACAGACCCAGTACTTC.

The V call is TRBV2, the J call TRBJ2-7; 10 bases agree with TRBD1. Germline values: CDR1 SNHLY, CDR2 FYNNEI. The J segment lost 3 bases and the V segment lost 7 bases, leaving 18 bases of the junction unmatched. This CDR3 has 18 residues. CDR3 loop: CASILRGQGTISLYEQYF. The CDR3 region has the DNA TGTGCCAGCATCTTACGGGGACAGGGGACAATTTCCCTCTACGAGCAGTACTTC.

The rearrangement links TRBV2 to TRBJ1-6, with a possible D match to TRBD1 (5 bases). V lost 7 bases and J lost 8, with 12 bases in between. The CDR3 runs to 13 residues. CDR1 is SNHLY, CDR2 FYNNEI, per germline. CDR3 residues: CASTDIGDSPLHF. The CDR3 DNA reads TGTGCCAGCACGGACATTGGAGATTCACCCCTCCACTTT.

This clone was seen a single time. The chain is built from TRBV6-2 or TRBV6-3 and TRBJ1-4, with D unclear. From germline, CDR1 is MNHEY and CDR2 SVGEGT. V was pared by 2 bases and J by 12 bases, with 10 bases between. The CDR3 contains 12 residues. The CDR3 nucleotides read TGTGCCAGCAGTTACCTCGGGTCGGAACTGTTTTTT. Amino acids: CASSYLGSELFF.

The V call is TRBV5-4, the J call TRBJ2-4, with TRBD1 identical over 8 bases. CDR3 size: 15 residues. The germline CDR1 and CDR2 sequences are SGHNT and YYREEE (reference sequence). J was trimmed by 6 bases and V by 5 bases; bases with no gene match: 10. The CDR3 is CASRPDRAGINIQYF. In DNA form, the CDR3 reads TGTGCCAGCAGGCCGGACAGGGCTGGGATAAACATTCAGTACTTC.

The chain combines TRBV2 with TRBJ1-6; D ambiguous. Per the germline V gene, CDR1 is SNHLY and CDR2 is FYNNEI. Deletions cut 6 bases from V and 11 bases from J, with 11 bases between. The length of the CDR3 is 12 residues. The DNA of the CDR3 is TGTGCCAGCAGATCTGCAGAAGCACCCCTCCACTTT. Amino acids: CASRSAEAPLHF.

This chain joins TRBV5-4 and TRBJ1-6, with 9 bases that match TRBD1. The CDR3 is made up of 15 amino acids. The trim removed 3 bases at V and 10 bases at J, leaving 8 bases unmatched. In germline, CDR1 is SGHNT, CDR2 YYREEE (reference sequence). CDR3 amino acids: CASSSTRTGESPLHF. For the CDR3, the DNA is TGTGCCAGCAGCTCAACCAGGACAGGGGAATCACCCCTCCACTTT.

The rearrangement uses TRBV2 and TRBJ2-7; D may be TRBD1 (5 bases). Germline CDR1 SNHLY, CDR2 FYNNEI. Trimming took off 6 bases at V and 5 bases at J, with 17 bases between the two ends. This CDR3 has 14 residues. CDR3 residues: CASRQEWGSDEQYF. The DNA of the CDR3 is TGTGCCAGCAGGCAGGAATGGGGCAGTGACGAGCAGTACTTC.

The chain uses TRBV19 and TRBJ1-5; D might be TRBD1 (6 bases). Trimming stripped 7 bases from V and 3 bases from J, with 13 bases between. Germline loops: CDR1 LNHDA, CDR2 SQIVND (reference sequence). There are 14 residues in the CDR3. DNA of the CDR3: TGTGCCAGTAAGCCGACAGGCCACAATCAGCCCCAGCATTTT. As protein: CASKPTGHNQPQHF.

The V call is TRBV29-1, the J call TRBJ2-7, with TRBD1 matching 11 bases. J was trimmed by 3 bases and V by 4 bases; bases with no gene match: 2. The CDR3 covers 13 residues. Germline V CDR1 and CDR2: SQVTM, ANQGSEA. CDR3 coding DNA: TGCAGCGTTGCCGGGACAGGGGGCTACGAGCAGTACTTC. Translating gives CSVAGTGGYEQYF.

The CDR3 DNA follows: TGTGCCTGGGGCACTTACGAGCAGTACTTC. It is translated as CAWGTYEQYF. This chain joins TRBV30 and TRBJ2-7; D remains ambiguous. Deletions cut 5 bases from V and 4 bases from J, with 6 bases between. Looked up from germline, CDR1 is GTSNPN and CDR2 is SVGIG (reference sequence). The CDR3 runs 10 residues.

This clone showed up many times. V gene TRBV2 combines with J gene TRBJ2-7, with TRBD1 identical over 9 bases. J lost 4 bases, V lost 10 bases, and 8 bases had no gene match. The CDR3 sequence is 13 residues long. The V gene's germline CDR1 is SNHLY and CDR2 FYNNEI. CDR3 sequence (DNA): TGTGCCACCACGACAGGGGGTAGTTACGAGCAGTACTTC. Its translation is CATTTGGSYEQYF.

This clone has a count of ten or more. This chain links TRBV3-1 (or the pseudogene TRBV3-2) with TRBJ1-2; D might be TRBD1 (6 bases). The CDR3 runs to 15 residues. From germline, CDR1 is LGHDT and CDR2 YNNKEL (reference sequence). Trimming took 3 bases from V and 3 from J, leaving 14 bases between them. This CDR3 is CASSQNRDRDYGYTF. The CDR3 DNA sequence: TGTGCCAGCAGCCAGAACAGGGACCGAGACTATGGCTACACCTTC.